Sequencing of this T cell receptor (beta chain) was carried out in a study of spatial heterogeneity in lung cancer. The CDR3 sequence is 15 residues long. J lost 7 bases, V lost 6 bases, and 11 bases had no gene match. The sample holds many counts of this clonotype. TCRdb re-derived calls from the 5' RACE reads in MiXCR, one entry per CDR3 protein. The sample includes 50,000 to 60,000 distinct CDR3 sequences, less than 9.5% of them seen just once. The time point is: blood at routine non-recurrence follow-up after resection. Sequencing was performed on whole RNA extracted from tumor and nontumor lung tissue, or from frozen PBMC, and the material was left unsorted.

The sequence came from a female donor with early-stage non-small cell lung cancer. This material consisted of PBMCs, taken at follow-up. V usage is TRBV12-3 or TRBV12-4 and J usage is TRBJ2-3; 9 bases map to TRBD2. The CDR3 is CASSLQTSGINTQYF. The CDR3 DNA reads TGTGCCAGCAGCCTTCAGACTAGCGGAATAAATACGCAGTATTTT.